This T cell receptor (beta chain) emerged from a study of shared clonotypes between healthy human individuals. CD8 cells regarded as naive lacked CD45RO, were positively chosen for CCR7, and omitted terminally differentiated effector memory CD45RA+ cells. The table came from immunoSEQ multiplex PCR; TCRdb's copy has only in-frame clones and leaves some out. The sample includes about 1.9 million clones, 93% of them seen just once. The CDR3 runs to 15 residues. Trimming removed 2 bases from V and 7 bases from J; junction bases left unmatched: 10. CDR1 and CDR2 (germline): MDHEN, SYDVKM. This clone was counted a single time.

The clonotype originates from a man in his late teens or twenties in good health. Some clones in this sample may be carry-over from other donors' samples. Material for sequencing was naive CD8+ T cells from PBMCs. The chain employs TRBV28 and TRBJ2-7; 8 bases fit TRBD2. Written as DNA, the CDR3 is TGTGCCAGCAGTTTAATGGCGGGACTAGTGGAGGAGCAGTACTTC. Translated, it gives CASSLMAGLVEEQYF.